This T cell receptor (beta chain) was recovered during a study of identical twins. In this sample, this clonotype turned up a few times. Its matching antigen is unknown. Template switching (which added a universal primer site) was used, and cDNA carried unique molecular identifiers. From the 5' RACE reads, TCRdb called clonotypes with MiXCR, one entry per CDR3 protein. Of around 280,000 distinct CDR3 sequences listed, about 8.9% are singletons. CDR3 length: 15 residues. V gave up 3 bases and J gave up 2 bases, with 11 bases separating them. Germline V CDR1 and CDR2: SNHLY, FYNNEI. Notes on the study in general: Carriage of fewer insertions was seen in abundant cord blood beta clonotypes, whereas memory repertoires showed none. Researchers caution that invariant MAIT and iNKT cells could partly confound zero-insertion analyses.

These data also formed part of another study, on yellow fever vaccine responses in identical twins.

The clonotype comes from a woman aged 18-35 years in good health. The chain has TRBV2 and TRBJ1-5; possibly TRBD1 for D (6 bases). The sequenced sample was memory (CD45RO+) T cells sorted from blood. The CDR3 nucleotides are TGTGCCAGCAGTGAGCTGGGGGGCGGCAATCAGCCCCAGCATTTT. Its protein product is CASSELGGGNQPQHF. The full variable domain, in which reference TRBV2 and TRBJ1-5 provide the parts outside the CDR3, is EPEVTQTPSHQVTQMGQEVILRCVPISNHLYFYWYRQILGQKVEFLVSFYNNEISEKSEIFDDQFSVERPDGSNFTLKIRSTKLEDSAMYFCASSELGGGNQPQHFGDGTRLSIL.